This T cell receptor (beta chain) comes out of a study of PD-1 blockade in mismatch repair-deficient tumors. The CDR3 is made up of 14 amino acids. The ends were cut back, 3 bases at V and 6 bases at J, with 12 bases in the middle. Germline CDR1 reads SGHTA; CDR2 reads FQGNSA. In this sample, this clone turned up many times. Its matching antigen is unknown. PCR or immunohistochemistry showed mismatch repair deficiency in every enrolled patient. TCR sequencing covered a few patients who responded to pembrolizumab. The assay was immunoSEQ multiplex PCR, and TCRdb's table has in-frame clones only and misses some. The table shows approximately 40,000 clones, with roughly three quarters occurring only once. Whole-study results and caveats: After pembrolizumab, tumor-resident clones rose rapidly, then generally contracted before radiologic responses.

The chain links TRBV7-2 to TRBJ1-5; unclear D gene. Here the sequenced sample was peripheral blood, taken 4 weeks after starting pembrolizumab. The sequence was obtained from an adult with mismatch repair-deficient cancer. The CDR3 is CASSFEKGTQPQHF. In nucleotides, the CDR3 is TGTGCCAGCAGCTTCGAGAAAGGCACTCAGCCCCAGCATTTT.